These 30 T cell receptor beta chains were sequenced from one sample in a study of blood T cells in healthy people across ages. A sample-barcoded 5' primer and a J-beta primer mix were used in a second PCR of about 7 to 12 cycles. Each CDR3 protein is one row after TCRdb ran MiXCR on the 5' RACE reads. The table lists around 850,000 distinct CDR3 sequences, around 36% of them singletons, with over 10% in the top ten. Sample: blood. The receptors were sampled from a man younger than 30 in good health.

This clonotype was detected many times. J is TRBJ2-3 and V is TRBV6-5, with TRBD2 matching over 8 bases. The ends lost 5 bases at V and 5 bases at J; junction bases unmatched: 3. CDR3 size: 13 residues. The V gene's germline CDR1 is MNHEY and CDR2 SVGAGI. For the CDR3, the DNA is TGTGCCAGCAGTCGACTAGCGAGAGATACGCAGTATTTT. This translates into CASSRLARDTQYF.

V gene TRBV20-1 combines with J gene TRBJ2-1; TRBD2 matches at 8 bases. This CDR3 has 14 amino acids. Trimming cost V 1 base and J 12 bases; bases outside gene matches: 11. The germline gives CDR1 DFQATT, CDR2 SNEGSKA (reference sequence). CDR3 coding DNA: TGCAGTGCTAGAGGGTCGTGGACTAGCTGTGGGCAGTTCTTC. Translated: CSARGSWTSCGQFF.

A word on this clonotype: A much larger clone differs from this one at a single base, so this may be a read error. The chain uses TRBV7-2 and TRBJ2-1, with D tentatively TRBD1 (5 bases). The V and J ends lost 0 bases and 7 bases respectively, with 10 bases between them. The CDR3 spans 14 residues. Germline assignment: CDR1 SGHTA and CDR2 FQGNSA. The CDR3 spells CASSLARARNEQFF. CDR3 DNA: TGTGCCAGCAGCTTAGCCAGGGCGCGTAATGAGCAGTTCTTC.

A few counts support this clonotype. CDR3 sequence reads: CASSLGGGYWANTEAFF. In DNA form, the CDR3 reads TGTGCCAGCAGCTTAGGGGGGGGCTACTGGGCGAACACTGAAGCTTTCTTT. The genes are TRBV7-8 and TRBJ1-1; perhaps TRBD1 as D (6 bases). V shed 1 base and J shed 1 base, with 16 bases lying between them. Germline V lookup: CDR1 SGHVS, CDR2 FQNEAQ. The CDR3 is made up of 17 amino acids.

This clonotype was detected only a few times. This sequence joins TRBV20-1 and TRBJ2-7, with D uncertain. Germline loops: CDR1 DFQATT, CDR2 SNEGSKA (reference sequence). V was cut by 3 bases and J by 2 bases, with 11 bases left in between. The length of the CDR3 is 13 residues. DNA for the CDR3: TGCAGTGCTAGCGTTCCAGGCACCTACGAGCAGTACTTC. As protein: CSASVPGTYEQYF.

The chain links TRBV5-1 to TRBJ1-2, with D unclear. Germline-derived CDR1 and CDR2 are SGHRS and YFSETQ. The V end was cut by 2 bases, the J end by 4 bases, with 21 bases between. CDR3 length: 17 residues. The CDR3 nucleotides read TGCGCCAGCAGCTTCGGGGTTGTGGCCTCCGGTTTCTATGGCTACACCTTC. Translation gives CASSFGVVASGFYGYTF.

This sequence joins TRBV2 and TRBJ1-4; 7 bases map to TRBD1. Germline V gene data show CDR1 as SNHLY and CDR2 as FYNNEI. V was pared by 6 bases and J by 7 bases, with 11 bases of the junction left unmatched. The CDR3 consists of 15 residues. In nucleotides, the CDR3 is TGTGCCAGCAGATCGGCGGAGGGGGCGGGTGAAAAACTGTTTTTT. This codes for CASRSAEGAGEKLFF.

V is TRBV6-5 and J is TRBJ1-1; 7 bases line up with TRBD1. There are 18 residues in the CDR3. Germline assignment: CDR1 MNHEY and CDR2 SVGAGI. The trim removed 1 base at V and 9 bases at J, leaving 20 bases unmatched. Here the CDR3 DNA reads TGTGCCAGCAGTTACTTCCCCGGGCCCCGGGACAGCGAGAGAAAAGCTTTCTTT. Its protein product is CASSYFPGPRDSERKAFF.

This clonotype appeared a few times. The rearrangement links TRBV29-1 to TRBJ2-3; TRBD2 agrees at 10 bases. The CDR3 is 19 amino acids. Germline assignment: CDR1 SQVTM and CDR2 ANQGSEA. J was trimmed by 2 bases and V by 4 bases; bases with no gene match: 18. The CDR3 sequence: CSVGISGGAVLASTDTQYF. The CDR3 bases are TGCAGCGTTGGGATCAGCGGGGGGGCGGTTCTCGCCTCCACAGATACGCAGTATTTT.

The chain carries TRBV27 and TRBJ2-3; the match to TRBD2 covers 8 bases. CDR3 length equals 16 residues. V dropped 4 bases and J dropped 2; count of bases not matched to a gene: 8. Germline CDR1 MNHEY, CDR2 SMNVEV (reference sequence). CDR3 protein: CASSSGDSGTTDTQYF. The CDR3 region has the DNA TGTGCCAGCAGTTCAGGCGATAGCGGGACCACAGATACGCAGTATTTT.

As regards this clonotype: This may be a read error, as it is one base from a much larger clone. J is TRBJ2-3 and V is TRBV4-3; D may correspond to TRBD1 or TRBD2 (5 bases each). Germline CDR1 LGHNA, CDR2 YSLEER. The CDR3 is 16 residues long. CDR3 bases: TGCGCCAGCAGCCAAGGCGCCGGGACCTCCACAGATATGCAGTATTTT. Its translation is CASSQGAGTSTDMQYF.

This clonotype occurred a few times. The rearrangement uses TRBV13 and TRBJ2-7, with D perhaps TRBD1 (6 bases). This CDR3 comprises 15 residues. V shed 2 bases and J shed 3 bases, with 14 bases lying between them. Germline lookup yields CDR1 PRHDT and CDR2 FYEKMQ (reference sequence). CDR3: CASSLPQGGGYEQYF. CDR3 coding DNA: TGTGCCAGCAGCTTACCACAGGGTGGTGGCTACGAGCAGTACTTC.

The V and J genes are TRBV9 and TRBJ2-3; 10 bases match TRBD2. The CDR3 extends over 15 amino acids. The ends lost 2 bases at V and 5 bases at J; junction bases unmatched: 5. CDR1 SGDLS and CDR2 YYNGEE come from the germline V gene. CDR3 nucleotides: TGTGCCAGCAGCGTTCGGAGCGGGGGGGGAGATACGCAGTATTTT. Its translation is CASSVRSGGGDTQYF.

This clonotype has only a few counts. The J gene is TRBJ1-6, the V gene TRBV27, with D uncertain. Trimming cost V 8 bases and J 1 base, with 6 bases left between them. Germline V lookup: CDR1 MNHEY, CDR2 SMNVEV (reference sequence). The CDR3 totals 13 residues. The CDR3 DNA follows: TGTGCCAGCGGTATTTCCTATAATTCACCCCTCCACTTT. The encoded protein is CASGISYNSPLHF.

The rearrangement links TRBV7-9 to TRBJ2-1; 9 nucleotides align to TRBD2. The CDR3 covers 16 residues. Per the germline V gene, CDR1 is SEHNR and CDR2 is FQNEAQ (reference sequence). J was trimmed by 8 bases and V by 1 base; bases with no gene match: 9. As DNA, the CDR3 is TGTGCCAGCAGCTTAGGTGGCGGGGGGGCCATGGATGAGCAGTTCTTC. It encodes CASSLGGGGAMDEQFF.

This clonotype was counted at least ten times. The J gene is TRBJ2-7, the V gene TRBV5-1, with TRBD2 as a possible D gene (6 bases). CDR3 size: 14 residues. Deletions cut 2 bases from V and 1 base from J, with 10 bases between. CDR1 and CDR2 from the germline V gene are SGHRS and YFSETQ. The CDR3 sequence: CASSFGGESYEQYF. The CDR3 bases are TGCGCCAGCAGCTTCGGCGGGGAGTCCTACGAGCAGTACTTC.

This clonotype was detected many times. The chain links TRBV18 to TRBJ2-1; TRBD2 matches at 9 bases. CDR3 length: 15 amino acids. Unmatched junction bases numbered 4, after V lost 5 bases and J lost 2 bases. Germline V gives CDR1 KGHSH, CDR2 LQKENI. CDR3: CASSYSGGTYNEQFF. Written as DNA, the CDR3 is TGTGCCAGCTCATATAGCGGGGGAACCTACAATGAGCAGTTCTTC.

The CDR3 loop reads CASSLTSGDYGYTF. In DNA form, the CDR3 reads TGTGCCAGCAGCTTAACGAGTGGCGACTATGGCTACACCTTC. The chain links TRBV11-1 to TRBJ1-2; D is unresolved. V was trimmed by 2 bases and J by 3 bases, leaving 10 bases between them. This CDR3 comprises 14 residues. From germline, CDR1 is SGHAT and CDR2 FQDESV (reference sequence).

The V and J genes are TRBV9 and TRBJ2-1, with 9 bases matching TRBD2. Trimming took 1 base from V and 4 from J; bases not matched to a gene: 3. The CDR3 has 15 residues. CDR1 is SGDLS, CDR2 YYNGEE, per germline. CDR3 DNA sequence: TGTGCCAGCAGCGTACAGCGGGGGGAATACAATGAGCAGTTCTTC. This codes for CASSVQRGEYNEQFF.

This chain uses TRBV7-3 with TRBJ2-3; D may be TRBD1 or TRBD2 (5 bases each). The germline V gene has CDR1 SGHTA and CDR2 FQGTGA. The ends were cut back, 0 bases at V and 6 bases at J, with 25 bases in the middle. The CDR3 contains 19 residues. The DNA of the CDR3 is TGTGCCAGCAGCTTAACACCTTACCGTAGCCGGGACCTACGTGATACGCAGTATTTT. Encoded protein: CASSLTPYRSRDLRDTQYF.

The chain combines TRBV5-6 with TRBJ2-1, with 9 positions matching TRBD1. The CDR3 contains 15 residues. CDR1 and CDR2 from the germline V gene are SGHDT and YYEEEE. The J segment lost 4 bases and the V segment lost 4 bases, leaving 6 bases of the junction unmatched. The CDR3 DNA sequence: TGTGCCAGCAGCCCGCCGGGGACAGGGTACAATGAGCAGTTCTTC. Its protein is CASSPPGTGYNEQFF.

This sequence joins TRBV3-1 and TRBJ2-1, with 13 bases that match TRBD2. The trim removed 4 bases at V and 7 bases at J, leaving 4 bases unmatched. From germline, CDR1 is LGHDT and CDR2 YNNKEL (reference sequence). The CDR3 consists of 15 residues. CDR3 nucleotides: TGTGCCAGCAGCCCAGGACTAGCGGGGGCGAATGAGCAGTTCTTC. The encoded protein is CASSPGLAGANEQFF.

This clonotype occurred a few times. This chain connects TRBV20-1 to TRBJ2-3; 8 nucleotides match TRBD2. Germline V gene sequence: CDR1 DFQATT, CDR2 SNEGSKA (reference sequence). The CDR3 is 16 amino acids. Trimming at V came to 5 bases and at J to 4 bases, leaving 14 bases not matched to a gene. The CDR3 spells CSAYNAGGREADTQYF. In DNA form, the CDR3 reads TGCAGTGCTTATAATGCGGGGGGCAGAGAGGCAGATACGCAGTATTTT.

The chain carries TRBV12-3 or TRBV12-4 and TRBJ2-5, with TRBD2 matching 7 bases. V was clipped by 6 bases and J by 7 bases; unmatched bases: 11. This CDR3 contains 14 residues. As DNA, the CDR3 is TGTGCCAGCAGCTATGCGGGGAGGGCAGGGACCCAGTACTTC. It yields the protein CASSYAGRAGTQYF.

The rearrangement uses TRBV20-1 and TRBJ2-3, with 8 bases lining up with TRBD2. CDR1 is DFQATT, CDR2 SNEGSKA, per germline (reference sequence). There are 15 residues in the CDR3. The trim removed 5 bases at V and 3 bases at J, leaving 10 bases unmatched. In nucleotides, the CDR3 is TGCAGTGCTGCCCCCTTCAGCGGGGGAACAGATACGCAGTATTTT. Its protein product is CSAAPFSGGTDTQYF.

The chain joins TRBV12-3 or TRBV12-4 to TRBJ2-2, with TRBD1 matching over 12 bases. This CDR3 comprises 15 residues. Losses at the gene ends were 4 bases for V and 4 bases for J; bases not matched to a gene: 1. Written as DNA, the CDR3 is TGTGCCAGCAGTTGGGGACAGGGGGCCACCGGGGAGCTGTTTTTT. It translates to CASSWGQGATGELFF.

V is TRBV6-2 or TRBV6-3 and J is TRBJ2-4, with D perhaps matching TRBD1 (5 bases). The J call is in doubt because the DNA end fits TRBJ2-7 better. The germline CDR1 and CDR2 sequences are MNHEY and SVGEGT. CDR3 size: 15 residues. CDR3 in amino acids: CASTTAIQGQYEQYF. CDR3 bases: TGTGCCAGCACCACGGCTATCCAGGGCCAGTACGAGCAGTACTTC.

V gene TRBV10-3 combines with J gene TRBJ2-7, with D hard to call. CDR1 and CDR2 from the germline V gene are ENHRY and SYGVKD. The CDR3 contains 15 residues. Trimming shortened V by 2 bases and J by 0 bases, and 11 bases separated the two germline ends. The CDR3, as DNA: TGTGCCATCAGTGAGAAGACGGAAGACTCCTACGAGCAGTACTTC. Protein: CAISEKTEDSYEQYF.

This clonotype was found a few times. The chain uses TRBV7-9 and TRBJ1-5; D remains unclear. From germline, CDR1 is SEHNR and CDR2 FQNEAQ (reference sequence). The CDR3 extends over 14 amino acids. Trimming took 6 bases from V and 7 from J, leaving 16 bases between them. The CDR3 here is CASSLSGSSQPQHF. In nucleotides, the CDR3 is TGTGCCAGCAGTTTATCGGGTTCGAGCCAGCCCCAGCATTTT.

The chain is built from TRBV6-5 and TRBJ1-2, with TRBD1 matching over 7 bases. The V gene's germline CDR1 is MNHEY and CDR2 SVGAGI. The V gene end was trimmed by 0 bases and the J gene end by 1 base; junction bases not matched to a gene: 2. The CDR3 is 15 residues long. The CDR3 sequence is CASSYSRQGNYGYTF. Here the CDR3 DNA reads TGTGCCAGCAGTTACTCACGACAGGGTAACTATGGCTACACCTTC.